This TCR beta chain appears in the sequencing data of a study of vaccination effects on CD4 cells after COVID-19. This CDR3 has 15 amino acids. Unmatched junction bases numbered 6, after V lost 9 bases and J lost 0 bases. Germline assignment: CDR1 KGHDR and CDR2 SFDVKD. Peptide-pool stimulation followed by sequencing identified expanded antigen-specific CD4+ clonotypes in the ViraFEST assay. After roughly 11 days in culture, the CD4+ T cells were isolated. Replacing half the medium with IL-2 medium was done on days 3 and 7. Method: immunoSEQ multiplex PCR; TCRdb's copy keeps in-frame clones and lacks some. This sample has roughly 20,000 clones; around 70% occur once, and the top ten carry roughly a sixth. This clone was found a few times. The antigen is unknown.

The sequenced sample was CD4+ T cells from PBMCs cultured with HCoV-229E spike peptides, obtained before COVID-19 vaccination. The gene calls are TRBV24-1 and TRBJ2-1; 8 nucleotides match TRBD2. The TCR was taken from a human donor who received a COVID-19 vaccine. In nucleotides, the CDR3 is TGTGCCACCGCCCAGGCGGGGGGCTCCTACAATGAGCAGTTCTTC. Translating gives CATAQAGGSYNEQFF.